This T cell receptor (beta chain) comes out of a study of early T cells in non-severe SARS-CoV-2 infection. Study in general: Sequencing input comprised bulk RNA from unsorted whole blood; chain pairing was not available. The study, taken as a whole, reports: The matching step, a VDJdb search, favored anti-spike CD8 responses and missed private and CD4 specificities.

Notes on this clonotype: The antigen is not known.

Trimming took 0 bases from V and 9 from J, leaving 9 bases between them. CDR1 is SGHVS and CDR2 is FQNEAQ in the germline V gene. The CDR3 contains 13 residues. Individually, cDNA molecules had unique molecular identifiers attached to them. TCRdb re-called the 5' RACE reads with MiXCR, one entry per CDR3 protein. The sample lists 95,000 to 110,000 distinct CDR3 sequences; 11% were seen once. The TCR sequence derives from an adult who was a healthcare worker with PCR-confirmed SARS-CoV-2 infection or an uninfected control (not recorded which). Sequencing was done on a sample of whole blood. The gene calls are TRBV7-8 and TRBJ2-1; D not resolved. This chain's CDR3 is CASSLAAGLEQFF. The CDR3, as DNA: TGTGCCAGCAGCTTAGCGGCAGGTCTTGAGCAGTTCTTC.